These 28 T cell receptor beta chains came from one sample sequenced in a study of T cell responses to AZD1222 COVID-19 vaccine. Generated by immunoSEQ multiplex PCR, the TCRdb table keeps only in-frame clones and is missing some. Here the sample spans about 180,000 clones, 85% to 90% being singletons. Sequenced material: peripheral blood, taken on day 0 of AZD1222 vaccination. The receptors were gathered from an adult in good health.

The chain's CDR3 is CAWSGPSPGGRTGELFF. CDR3 DNA: TGTGCCTGGAGTGGGCCGTCTCCGGGGGGGAGGACCGGGGAGCTGTTTTTT. This sequence joins TRBV30 and TRBJ2-2, with 8 bases lining up with TRBD2. The J segment lost 5 bases and the V segment lost 1 base, leaving 12 bases of the junction unmatched. Germline V gives CDR1 GTSNPN, CDR2 SVGIG (reference sequence). The CDR3 is 17 amino acids.

V gene TRBV5-1 combines with J gene TRBJ2-3; maybe TRBD2 (5 bases). In germline, CDR1 is SGHRS, CDR2 YFSETQ. The CDR3 spans 14 residues. V shed 0 bases and J shed 0 bases, with 5 bases lying between them. The CDR3 coding sequence is TGCGCCAGCAGCTTGGGGGAGAGCACAGATACGCAGTATTTT. Protein: CASSLGESTDTQYF.

The chain employs TRBV10-2 and TRBJ1-5, with TRBD1 matching 8 bases. V was pared by 4 bases and J by 4 bases, with 6 bases of the junction left unmatched. This CDR3 contains 15 residues. CDR1 is WSHSY and CDR2 is SAAADI in the germline V gene. The CDR3 sequence: CASSVSRQGNQPQHF. The CDR3 DNA follows: TGCGCCAGCAGTGTGTCTCGACAGGGGAATCAGCCCCAGCATTTT.

The chain joins TRBV19 to TRBJ1-1; D unresolved. The CDR3 is 12 residues long. Germline CDR1 and CDR2: LNHDA and SQIVND (reference sequence). Trimming removed 4 bases at V and 0 bases at J, with 3 bases between. The CDR3 is CASSTLNTEAFF. The CDR3 DNA is TGTGCCAGTAGTACCTTGAACACTGAAGCTTTCTTT.

The chain couples TRBV6-1 to TRBJ1-2; no firm D call. In germline, CDR1 is MNHNS, CDR2 SASEGT. This CDR3 has 15 residues. Trimming took off 3 bases at V and 4 bases at J, with 15 bases between the two ends. CDR3 in amino acids: CASSDLDGKFYGYTF. The CDR3 DNA follows: TGTGCCAGCAGTGATTTGGACGGCAAGTTCTATGGCTACACCTTC.

In nucleotides, the CDR3 is TGTGCCAGCAGCTTACTCAGGGGCGTCTACAATGAGCAGTTCTTC. This sequence encodes CASSLLRGVYNEQFF. The chain is built from TRBV7-9 and TRBJ2-1; perhaps TRBD1 as D (6 bases). Trimming left V 2 bases short and J 3 bases short, with 11 bases between. The CDR3 contains 15 residues. Germline CDR1 SEHNR, CDR2 FQNEAQ (reference sequence).

V is TRBV12-3 or TRBV12-4 and J is TRBJ1-6, with 8 bases aligning to TRBD1. This CDR3 has 12 residues. V lost 5 bases and J lost 9; bases outside the gene matches: 0. The chain's CDR3 is CASSDRGSPLHF. CDR3 DNA sequence: TGTGCCAGCAGTGACAGGGGTTCACCCCTCCACTTT.

The chain has TRBV19 and TRBJ1-5; D not certain. Trimming cost V 1 base and J 7 bases, with 8 bases left between them. Germline V gene data show CDR1 as LNHDA and CDR2 as SQIVND (reference sequence). CDR3 length equals 13 residues. The CDR3 DNA follows: TGTGCCAGTAGTATAGTACCGAGGCAGCCCCAGCATTTT. It is translated as CASSIVPRQPQHF.

The chain joins TRBV12-3 or TRBV12-4 to TRBJ1-2, with no clear D. CDR3 length: 12 residues. V lost 6 bases and J lost 0, with 5 bases in between. The CDR3 region is CASRRANYGYTF. CDR3 bases: TGTGCCAGCAGAAGAGCTAACTATGGCTACACCTTC.

CDR3 region: CASSRPGGRPYEQYF. In nucleotides, the CDR3 is TGTGCCAGCAGCCGCCCCGGGGGGCGCCCCTACGAGCAGTACTTC. The rearrangement uses TRBV7-9 and TRBJ2-7; tentatively, D is TRBD2 (7 bases). CDR1 and CDR2 from the germline V gene are SEHNR and FQNEAQ (reference sequence). V gave up 5 bases and J gave up 2 bases, with 16 bases separating them. The CDR3 loop spans 15 amino acids.

V and J are TRBV6-5 and TRBJ2-1; possibly TRBD2 for D (5 bases). CDR1 and CDR2 (germline): MNHEY, SVGAGI. V was pared by 6 bases and J by 11 bases, with 11 bases between. The CDR3 sequence is 11 residues long. This chain's CDR3 is CASSRTGKQFF. The DNA of the CDR3 is TGTGCCAGCAGCCGGACGGGGAAGCAGTTCTTC.

This clone came up once. The chain links TRBV19 to TRBJ2-1; 8 bases map to TRBD2. The CDR3 extends over 16 amino acids. Trimming at V came to 6 bases and at J to 4 bases, leaving 11 bases not matched to a gene. The V gene's germline CDR1 is LNHDA and CDR2 SQIVND (reference sequence). The CDR3 DNA reads TGTGCCAGTAGCACACCTACTAGCGGCCCGTACAATGAGCAGTTCTTC. Translating it yields CASSTPTSGPYNEQFF.

The chain uses TRBV6-5 and TRBJ1-6, with 11 positions matching TRBD1. CDR1 and CDR2 from the germline V gene are MNHEY and SVGAGI. J gave up 9 bases and V 6 bases, and 4 bases lay outside the gene matches. CDR3 size: 14 residues. DNA for the CDR3: TGTGCCAGCAGGCTGGGACAGGGGGTTTCACCCCTCCACTTT. It specifies CASRLGQGVSPLHF.

This clone was found a few times. The chain has TRBV6-4 and TRBJ2-1; D is perhaps TRBD2 (5 bases). V lost 5 bases and J 0 bases, leaving 11 bases between the germline ends. The germline CDR1 and CDR2 sequences are MRHNA and SNTAGT. This CDR3 is built from 15 residues. For the CDR3, the DNA is TGTGCCAGCAGTTTCATTGGGAGCTCCTACAATGAGCAGTTCTTC. Amino acid sequence: CASSFIGSSYNEQFF.

This sequence joins TRBV7-8 and TRBJ1-4, with D tentatively TRBD1 (5 bases). V was cut by 3 bases and J by 3 bases, with 8 bases left in between. This CDR3 contains 14 residues. Germline values: CDR1 SGHVS, CDR2 FQNEAQ. CDR3 nucleotide sequence: TGTGCCAGCAGCTTGGGAGGGGCTAATGAAAAACTGTTTTTT. Amino acid sequence: CASSLGGANEKLFF.

This clone was seen just once. The rearrangement uses TRBV9 and TRBJ1-2, with D possibly being TRBD1 (6 bases). Looked up from germline, CDR1 is SGDLS and CDR2 is YYNGEE. The length of the CDR3 is 13 residues. V lost 7 bases and J 12 bases, leaving 22 bases between the germline ends. The CDR3 region is CASRGGPGHPHTF. CDR3 nucleotide sequence: TGTGCCAGCCGGGGGGGACCGGGACATCCACACACCTTC.

The chain carries TRBV30 and TRBJ2-3; D gene unclear. Trimming removed 2 bases at V and 0 bases at J, with 9 bases between. Germline assignment: CDR1 GTSNPN and CDR2 SVGIG (reference sequence). This CDR3 has 14 residues. CDR3 loop: CAWSPNPSTDTQYF. The CDR3 DNA follows: TGTGCCTGGAGTCCCAACCCTAGCACAGATACGCAGTATTTT.

The chain couples TRBV2 to TRBJ1-6; 9 nucleotides align to TRBD1. Germline V gene lookup returns CDR1 SNHLY and CDR2 FYNNEI. The CDR3 sequence is 13 residues long. Trimming removed 8 bases from V and 7 bases from J; junction bases left unmatched: 3. Here the CDR3 DNA reads TGTGCCAGCGCCGGACAGGGGAATTCACCCCTCCACTTT. Its translation is CASAGQGNSPLHF.

CDR3 nucleotide sequence: TGTGCCAGCAGGGTTAATTCACCCCTCCACTTT. Its translation: CASRVNSPLHF. The chain employs TRBV2 and TRBJ1-6; D remains ambiguous. CDR1 is SNHLY, CDR2 FYNNEI, per germline. The length of the CDR3 is 11 residues. Trimming stripped 6 bases from V and 6 bases from J, with 3 bases between.

The chain couples TRBV18 to TRBJ2-1, with D uncertain. The V end lost 0 bases, the J end lost 5 bases, and 20 bases lay between the germline ends. CDR1 and CDR2 from the germline V gene are KGHSH and LQKENI. There are 18 residues in the CDR3. The CDR3: CASSPPGIRPKRDNEQFF. CDR3 nucleotides: TGTGCCAGCTCACCACCGGGGATCAGGCCCAAAAGGGACAATGAGCAGTTCTTC.

V gene TRBV15 combines with J gene TRBJ2-3; tentative D call: TRBD2 (7 bases). CDR1 and CDR2 (germline): LNHNV, YYDKDF (reference sequence). The CDR3 is made up of 15 amino acids. Trimming took 4 bases from V and 4 from J, leaving 15 bases between them. The CDR3 is CATSIPRGGADTQYF. The CDR3 region has the DNA TGTGCCACCAGCATCCCTAGGGGGGGAGCAGATACGCAGTATTTT.

The chain carries TRBV4-1 and TRBJ2-7, with D perhaps TRBD1 (5 bases). From germline, CDR1 is MGHRA and CDR2 YSYEKL. The V end was cut by 0 bases, the J end by 9 bases, with 12 bases between. The CDR3 loop spans 13 amino acids. The DNA of the CDR3 is TGCGCCAGCAGCCAAGATGACAGACGGTCGCAGTACTTC. Its protein is CASSQDDRRSQYF.

This clone was seen once. The chain uses TRBV28 and TRBJ2-7; maybe TRBD1 (5 bases). Trimming cost V 5 bases and J 3 bases, with 14 bases left between them. CDR3 size: 14 residues. Germline CDR1 and CDR2: MDHEN and SYDVKM. The CDR3 DNA follows: TGTGCCAGCAGTCCACTCGCAGGGTTCTACGAGCAGTACTTC. Its protein is CASSPLAGFYEQYF.

The chain carries TRBV10-3 and TRBJ2-1; 11 positions agree with TRBD2. Trimming removed 6 bases from V and 8 bases from J; junction bases left unmatched: 9. This CDR3 is 15 amino acids long. CDR1 and CDR2 (germline): ENHRY, SYGVKD. CDR3 in amino acids: CAIRSGSGGAYEQFF. CDR3 coding DNA: TGTGCCATCAGGTCTGGTAGCGGGGGGGCTTATGAGCAGTTCTTC.

This rearrangement joins TRBV5-1 to TRBJ2-6; D unclear. Germline V lookup: CDR1 SGHRS, CDR2 YFSETQ. This CDR3 is built from 13 residues. V was trimmed by 7 bases and J by 0 bases, leaving 5 bases between them. Here the CDR3 reads CASASSGANVLTF. CDR3 DNA sequence: TGCGCCAGCGCATCCTCTGGGGCCAACGTCCTGACTTTC.

This rearrangement joins TRBV30 to TRBJ2-7, with 9 bases aligning to TRBD1. The CDR3 is 13 amino acids. After removal of 3 bases from V and 1 base from J, the junction contained 1 base not matched to a gene. Germline CDR1 reads GTSNPN; CDR2 reads SVGIG (reference sequence). CDR3: CAWRGTGSYEQYF. CDR3 in DNA: TGTGCCTGGAGGGGGACAGGGTCCTACGAGCAGTACTTC.

The rearrangement joins TRBV9 to TRBJ1-2, with D unresolved. V lost 4 bases to trimming and J lost 4 bases, with 11 bases between them. Germline CDR1 reads SGDLS; CDR2 reads YYNGEE. The CDR3 consists of 13 residues. The CDR3 DNA follows: TGTGCCAGCAGCTCCCGCACCGTCTATGGCTACACCTTC. Amino acid sequence: CASSSRTVYGYTF.

The chain recombines TRBV29-1 with TRBJ1-2, with TRBD1 matching over 7 bases. This CDR3 is 13 amino acids long. Germline CDR1 reads SQVTM; CDR2 reads ANQGSEA. With V trimmed by 3 bases and J by 4 bases, 5 bases remained unmatched. The CDR3, as DNA: TGCAGCGTTGAGGACAGGCTGATCTATGGCTACACCTTC. Protein sequence: CSVEDRLIYGYTF.